This entry concerns a single T cell receptor beta chain. Its target is not known. Sequencing used immunoSEQ multiplex PCR; TCRdb keeps in-frame clones, though not all of them. The sample holds 2 million or so clones, 90% to 95% seen once. The data belong to a study of shared clonotypes between healthy human individuals. Across the study: The composition of the donors was a couple of women and a few men aged 18 to 49.

Between the trimmed V and J ends, which lost 2 bases and 2 bases, there was a span of 9 bases. CDR3 length: 15 amino acids. CDR1 and CDR2 (germline): KGHSH, LQKENI. Study outcomes and limitations: Among four donors, approximately 5% of naive CD4 clonotypes were found in common. Naive subsets generally exceeded memory subsets in estimated richness. What limited the represented genetic and exposure-history diversity was the small number of donors.

This sequence was found in a man aged 18 to 29 in good health. Sequenced material: naive CD4+ T cells sorted from blood. Subset here: CD45RA+ positively selected. The genes are TRBV18 and TRBJ2-2; D is possibly TRBD1 (6 bases). CDR3: CASSPGRGNTGELFF. The CDR3 coding sequence is TGTGCCAGCTCACCAGGCAGGGGAAACACCGGGGAGCTGTTTTTT.